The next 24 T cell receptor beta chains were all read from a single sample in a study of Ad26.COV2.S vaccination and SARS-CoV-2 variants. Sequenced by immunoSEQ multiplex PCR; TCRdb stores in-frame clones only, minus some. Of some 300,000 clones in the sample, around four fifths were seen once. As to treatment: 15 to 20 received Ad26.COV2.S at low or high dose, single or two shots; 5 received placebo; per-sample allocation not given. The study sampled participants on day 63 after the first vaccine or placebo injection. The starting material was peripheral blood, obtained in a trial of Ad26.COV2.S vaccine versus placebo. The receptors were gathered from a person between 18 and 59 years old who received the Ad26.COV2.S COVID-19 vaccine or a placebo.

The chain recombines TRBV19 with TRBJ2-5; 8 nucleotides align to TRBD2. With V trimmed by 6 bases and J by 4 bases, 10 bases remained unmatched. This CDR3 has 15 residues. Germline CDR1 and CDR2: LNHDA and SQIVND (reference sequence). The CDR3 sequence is CASRSSFGGVETQYF. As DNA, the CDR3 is TGTGCCAGTAGGTCGTCTTTCGGGGGGGTAGAGACCCAGTACTTC.

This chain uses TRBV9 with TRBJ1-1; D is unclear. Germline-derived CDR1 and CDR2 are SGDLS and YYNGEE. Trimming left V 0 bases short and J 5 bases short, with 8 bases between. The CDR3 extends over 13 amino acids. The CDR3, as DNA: TGTGCCAGCAGCGTAGCTATGTGGACTGAAGCTTTCTTT. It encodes CASSVAMWTEAFF. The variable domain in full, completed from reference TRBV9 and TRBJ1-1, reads DSGVTQTPKHLITATGQRVTLRCSPRSGDLSVYWYQQSLDQGLQFLIQYYNGEERAKGNILERFSAQQFPDLHSELNLSSLELGDSALYFCASSVAMWTEAFFGQGTRLTVV.

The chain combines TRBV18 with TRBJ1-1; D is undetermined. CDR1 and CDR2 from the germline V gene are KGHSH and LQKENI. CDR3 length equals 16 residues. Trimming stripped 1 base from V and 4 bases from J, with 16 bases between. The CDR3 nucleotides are TGTGCCAGCTCACCACTGTCGAGGCGCGGGCGCACTGAAGCTTTCTTT. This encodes CASSPLSRRGRTEAFF.

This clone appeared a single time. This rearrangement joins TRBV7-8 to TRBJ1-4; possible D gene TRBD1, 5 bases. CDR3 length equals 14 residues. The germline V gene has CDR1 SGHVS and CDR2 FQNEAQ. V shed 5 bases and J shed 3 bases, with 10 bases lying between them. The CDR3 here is CASSPDSANEKLFF. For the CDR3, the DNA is TGTGCCAGCAGCCCCGACAGCGCTAATGAAAAACTGTTTTTT.

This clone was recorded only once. This CDR3 is CASSFRRTSGANVLTF. In DNA, the CDR3 is TGTGCCAGCAGCTTTAGACGGACCTCTGGGGCCAACGTCCTGACTTTC. The gene calls are TRBV5-4 and TRBJ2-6; D is unclear. The length of the CDR3 is 16 residues. Per germline, CDR1 SGHNT and CDR2 YYREEE (reference sequence). Trimming cost V 2 bases and J 0 bases, with 9 bases left between them.

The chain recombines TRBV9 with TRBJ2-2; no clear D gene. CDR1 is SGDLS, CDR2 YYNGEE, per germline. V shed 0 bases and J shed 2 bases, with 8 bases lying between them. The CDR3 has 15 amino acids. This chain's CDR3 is CASSVGPANTGELFF. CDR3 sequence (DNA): TGTGCCAGCAGCGTAGGGCCTGCCAACACCGGGGAGCTGTTTTTT.

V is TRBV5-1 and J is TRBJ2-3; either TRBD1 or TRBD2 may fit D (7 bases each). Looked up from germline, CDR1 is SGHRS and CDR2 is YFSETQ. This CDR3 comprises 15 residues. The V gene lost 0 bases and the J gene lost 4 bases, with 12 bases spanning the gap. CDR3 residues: CASSLEQGGPDTQYF. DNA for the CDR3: TGCGCCAGCAGCTTGGAGCAGGGGGGGCCAGATACGCAGTATTTT.

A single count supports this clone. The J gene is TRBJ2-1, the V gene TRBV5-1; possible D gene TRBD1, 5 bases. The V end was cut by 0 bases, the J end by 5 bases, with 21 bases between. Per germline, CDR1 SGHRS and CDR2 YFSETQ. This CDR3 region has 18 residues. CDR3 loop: CASSLVLEASDRDNEQFF. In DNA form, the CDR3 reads TGCGCCAGCAGCTTGGTTTTAGAAGCCTCCGACAGAGACAATGAGCAGTTCTTC. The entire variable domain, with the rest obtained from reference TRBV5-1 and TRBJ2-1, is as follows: KAGVTQTPRYLIKTRGQQVTLSCSPISGHRSVSWYQQTPGQGLQFLFEYFSETQRNKGNFPGRFSGRQFSNSRSEMNVSTLELGDSALYLCASSLVLEASDRDNEQFFGPGTRLTVL.

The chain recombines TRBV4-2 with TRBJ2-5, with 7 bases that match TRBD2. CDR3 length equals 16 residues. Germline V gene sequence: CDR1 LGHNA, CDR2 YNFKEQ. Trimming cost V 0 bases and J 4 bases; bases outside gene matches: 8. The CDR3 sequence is CASSQEPGLYGETQYF. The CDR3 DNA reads TGTGCCAGCAGCCAAGAACCGGGACTATATGGAGAGACCCAGTACTTC.

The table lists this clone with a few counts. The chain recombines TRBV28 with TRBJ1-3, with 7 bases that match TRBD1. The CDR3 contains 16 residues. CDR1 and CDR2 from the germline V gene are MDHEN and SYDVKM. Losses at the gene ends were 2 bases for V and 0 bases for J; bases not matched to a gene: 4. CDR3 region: CASSLRGTVSGNTIYF. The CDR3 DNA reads TGTGCCAGCAGTTTAAGGGGGACAGTCTCTGGAAACACCATATATTTT. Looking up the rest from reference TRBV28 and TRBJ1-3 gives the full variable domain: DVKVTQSSRYLVKRTGEKVFLECVQDMDHENMFWYRQDPGLGLRLIYFSYDVKMKEKGDIPEGYSVSREKKERFSLILESASTNQTSMYLCASSLRGTVSGNTIYFGEGSWLTVV.

DNA of the CDR3: TGTGCCAGCAGCGTGGGTGCGCCGGGTACAGGGTGGGTGAACACTGATGCTGAAGCTTTCTTT. Its translation: CASSVGAPGTGWVNTDAEAFF. This sequence joins TRBV9 and TRBJ1-1, with D possibly being TRBD1 (6 bases). There are 21 residues in the CDR3. V was cut by 2 bases and J by 6 bases, with 35 bases left in between. Per germline, CDR1 SGDLS and CDR2 YYNGEE.

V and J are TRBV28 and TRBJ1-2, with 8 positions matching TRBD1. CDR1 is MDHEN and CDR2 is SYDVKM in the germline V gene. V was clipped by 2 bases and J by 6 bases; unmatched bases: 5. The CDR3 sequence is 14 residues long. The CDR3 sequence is CASSLSPGGDGYTF. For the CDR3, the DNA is TGTGCCAGCAGTTTAAGTCCAGGGGGCGATGGCTACACCTTC.

The CDR3 DNA reads as TGTGCCAGCAGCTACTACCCTAGCGGGGGGGCCCGGGAGCAGTTCTTC. This gives the protein CASSYYPSGGAREQFF. The chain links TRBV11-2 to TRBJ2-1; 12 positions match TRBD2. This CDR3 has 16 amino acids. After removal of 4 bases from V and 10 bases from J, the junction contained 11 bases not matched to a gene. Germline V gene data show CDR1 as SGHAT and CDR2 as FQNNGV.

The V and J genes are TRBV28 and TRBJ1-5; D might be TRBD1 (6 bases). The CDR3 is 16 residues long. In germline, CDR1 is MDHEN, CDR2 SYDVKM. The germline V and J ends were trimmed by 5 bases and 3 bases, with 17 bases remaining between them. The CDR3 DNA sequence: TGTGCCAGCAGTCTCTGGACAGAAGGGTCCAATCAGCCCCAGCATTTT. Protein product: CASSLWTEGSNQPQHF.

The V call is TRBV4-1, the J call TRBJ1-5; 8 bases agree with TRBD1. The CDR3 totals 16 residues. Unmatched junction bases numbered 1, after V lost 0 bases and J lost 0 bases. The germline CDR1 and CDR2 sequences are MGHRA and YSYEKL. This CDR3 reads CASSQEQGASNQPQHF. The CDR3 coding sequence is TGCGCCAGCAGCCAAGAGCAGGGGGCTAGCAATCAGCCCCAGCATTTT.

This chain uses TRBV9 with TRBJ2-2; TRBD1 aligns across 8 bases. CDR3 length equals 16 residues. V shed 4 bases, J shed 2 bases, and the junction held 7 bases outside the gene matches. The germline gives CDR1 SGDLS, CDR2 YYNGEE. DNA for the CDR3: TGTGCCAGCAGCCGCGCGGGACAGGCCAACACCGGGGAGCTGTTTTTT. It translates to CASSRAGQANTGELFF.

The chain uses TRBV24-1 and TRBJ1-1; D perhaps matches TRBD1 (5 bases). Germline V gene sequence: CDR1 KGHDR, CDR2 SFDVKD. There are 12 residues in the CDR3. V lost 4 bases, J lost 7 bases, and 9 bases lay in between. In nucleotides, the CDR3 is TGTGCCACCAGTGACCCAGGGCTTGAAGCTTTCTTT. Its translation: CATSDPGLEAFF.

CDR3 in DNA: TGTGCCAGCAGCCACGCCCCTATTGGCGGCACAGATACGCAGTATTTT. It encodes CASSHAPIGGTDTQYF. This chain joins TRBV7-3 and TRBJ2-3; unclear D gene. From germline, CDR1 is SGHTA and CDR2 FQGTGA. The V gene lost 5 bases and the J gene lost 1 base, with 16 bases spanning the gap. This CDR3 has 16 amino acids.

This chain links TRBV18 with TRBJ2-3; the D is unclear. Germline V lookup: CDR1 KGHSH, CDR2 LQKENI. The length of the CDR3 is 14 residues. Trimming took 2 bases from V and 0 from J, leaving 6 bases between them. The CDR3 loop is CASSPATSTDTQYF. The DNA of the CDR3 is TGTGCCAGCTCACCAGCGACTAGCACAGATACGCAGTATTTT. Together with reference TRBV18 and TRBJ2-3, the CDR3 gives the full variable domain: NAGVMQNPRHLVRRRGQEARLRCSPMKGHSHVYWYRQLPEEGLKFMVYLQKENIIDESGMPKERFSAEFPKEGPSILRIQQVVRGDSAAYFCASSPATSTDTQYFGPGTRLTVL.

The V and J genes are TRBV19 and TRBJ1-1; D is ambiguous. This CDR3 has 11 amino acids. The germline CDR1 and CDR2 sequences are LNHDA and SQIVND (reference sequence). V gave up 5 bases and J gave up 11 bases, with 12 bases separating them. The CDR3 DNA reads TGTGCCAGTAGTTATGCGAATAATGCTTTCTTT. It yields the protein CASSYANNAFF.

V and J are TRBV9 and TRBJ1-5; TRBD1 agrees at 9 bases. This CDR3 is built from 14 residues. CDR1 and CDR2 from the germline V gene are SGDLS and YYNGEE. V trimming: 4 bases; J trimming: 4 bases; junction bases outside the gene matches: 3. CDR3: CASSPGQGNQPQHF. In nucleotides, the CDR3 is TGTGCCAGCAGCCCCGGACAGGGGAATCAGCCCCAGCATTTT.

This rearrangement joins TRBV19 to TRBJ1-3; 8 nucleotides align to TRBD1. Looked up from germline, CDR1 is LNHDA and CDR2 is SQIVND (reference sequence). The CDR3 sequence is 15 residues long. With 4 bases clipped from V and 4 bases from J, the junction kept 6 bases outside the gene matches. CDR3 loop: CASSTGQAGGNTIYF. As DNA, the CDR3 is TGTGCCAGTAGTACGGGACAGGCGGGAGGAAACACCATATATTTT.

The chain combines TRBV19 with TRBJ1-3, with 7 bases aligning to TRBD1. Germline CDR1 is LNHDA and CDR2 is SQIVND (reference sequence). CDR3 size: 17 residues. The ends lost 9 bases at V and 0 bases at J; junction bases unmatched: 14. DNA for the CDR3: TGTGCCAGCTCAAGACCGGGACAGATTTTCTCTGGAAACACCATATATTTT. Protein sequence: CASSRPGQIFSGNTIYF.

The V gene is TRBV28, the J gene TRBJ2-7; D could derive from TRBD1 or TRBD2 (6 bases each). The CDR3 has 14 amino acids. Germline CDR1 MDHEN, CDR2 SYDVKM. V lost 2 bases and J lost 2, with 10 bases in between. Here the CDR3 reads CASSLQGGTYEQYF. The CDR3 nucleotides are TGTGCCAGCAGTTTACAAGGGGGGACCTACGAGCAGTACTTC. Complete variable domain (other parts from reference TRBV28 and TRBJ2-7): DVKVTQSSRYLVKRTGEKVFLECVQDMDHENMFWYRQDPGLGLRLIYFSYDVKMKEKGDIPEGYSVSREKKERFSLILESASTNQTSMYLCASSLQGGTYEQYFGPGTRLTVT.